Below, 5 T cell receptor beta chains from the same sample are listed, as sequenced in a study of shared clonotypes between healthy human individuals. The data were produced by immunoSEQ multiplex PCR, yet TCRdb's version contains in-frame clones alone and is incomplete. The sample lists about 980,000 clones; more than 75% were seen once. Sequenced sample: memory CD4+ T cells sorted from blood. The subset here: CD45RA-negative fraction. These TCRs come from a man aged 18 to 30 in good health.

This chain connects TRBV4-3 to TRBJ2-7; TRBD1 agrees at 7 bases. This CDR3 contains 15 residues. The trim removed 1 base at V and 4 bases at J, leaving 7 bases unmatched. From germline, CDR1 is LGHNA and CDR2 YSLEER. Written as DNA, the CDR3 is TGCGCCAGCAGCCAAGGAGAAGGGGGCGGGTACGAGCAGTACTTC. This gives the protein CASSQGEGGGYEQYF.

This clone was counted between two and nine times. This chain joins TRBV7-9 and TRBJ2-4, with 9 bases that match TRBD1. The germline V gene has CDR1 SEHNR and CDR2 FQNEAQ (reference sequence). The ends lost 5 bases at V and 1 base at J; junction bases unmatched: 9. The CDR3 totals 17 residues. The CDR3 DNA reads TGTGCCAGCAGCCCGGACAGGGGATGGGGGGCCAAAAACATTCAGTACTTC. Its translation is CASSPDRGWGAKNIQYF.

In DNA, the CDR3 is TGCGCCAGCAGCCAGTCTAGCGGGGGGTTCAATGAGCAGTTCTTC. This codes for CASSQSSGGFNEQFF. The rearrangement uses TRBV5-1 and TRBJ2-1, with TRBD2 matching 11 bases. The CDR3 has 15 amino acids. The germline V gene encodes CDR1 SGHRS and CDR2 YFSETQ. The V segment lost 4 bases and the J segment 6 bases; nucleotides outside the gene matches: 6.

CDR3 bases: TGCGCCAGCAGCTTTCCCGAGCAGGGAACTATTGGAAGTGGCAATCAGCCCCAGCATTTT. It specifies CASSFPEQGTIGSGNQPQHF. V is TRBV5-1 and J is TRBJ1-5, with TRBD1 as a possible D gene (5 bases). Deletions cut 2 bases from V and 2 bases from J, with 26 bases between. CDR1 is SGHRS and CDR2 is YFSETQ in the germline V gene. The CDR3 spans 20 residues.

The chain uses TRBV11-2 and TRBJ2-5, with unresolved D. CDR3 length: 11 amino acids. Germline loops: CDR1 SGHAT, CDR2 FQNNGV. The germline V and J ends were trimmed by 4 bases and 3 bases, with 3 bases remaining between them. This CDR3 is CASSSKETQYF. CDR3 coding DNA: TGTGCCAGCAGCTCGAAAGAGACCCAGTACTTC.